This entry lists 30 T cell receptor beta chains sequenced from one sample in a study of CD8 T cells in Susac syndrome. Roughly 0.5 to 1 ug RNA was reverse transcribed with random hexamers. A single record per CDR3 protein comes from TCRdb applying MiXCR to the immunoSEQ multiplex PCR reads. The sample holds 200,000 or so distinct CDR3 sequences, approximately 95% seen once. Sequenced sample: CD4+ T cells from PBMCs. The receptors originated from a human donor with multiple sclerosis.

The chain employs TRBV5-6 and TRBJ1-2, with 8 bases that match TRBD1. The CDR3 extends over 15 amino acids. The trim removed 4 bases at V and 4 bases at J, leaving 9 bases unmatched. The V gene's germline CDR1 is SGHDT and CDR2 YYEEEE. CDR3 in DNA: TGTGCCAGCAGCACCTCCGGACAGGGTGGCTATGGCTACACCTTC. Translation gives CASSTSGQGGYGYTF.

The rearrangement joins TRBV20-1 to TRBJ2-7; D gene uncertain. V was shortened by 0 bases and J by 0 bases, with 12 bases between the two germline ends. This CDR3 is 15 amino acids long. The V gene's germline CDR1 is DFQATT and CDR2 SNEGSKA (reference sequence). The CDR3 coding sequence is TGCAGTGCTAGAGATTTGGCCGTCAGCTCCTACGAGCAGTACTTC. Translating gives CSARDLAVSSYEQYF.

The chain links TRBV15 to TRBJ2-7; 9 bases are a match to TRBD1. Per germline, CDR1 LNHNV and CDR2 YYDKDF (reference sequence). Germline trimming cut 5 bases from V and 3 bases from J; bases unmatched to any gene: 5. This CDR3 comprises 14 residues. As DNA, the CDR3 is TGTGCCACCAGCGGGGGGACAGGGAGCTACGAGCAGTACTTC. It translates to CATSGGTGSYEQYF. Together with reference TRBV15 and TRBJ2-7, the CDR3 gives the full variable domain: DAMVIQNPRYQVTQFGKPVTLSCSQTLNHNVMYWYQQKSSQAPKLLFHYYDKDFNNEADTPDNFQSRRPNTSFCFLDIRSPGLGDTAMYLCATSGGTGSYEQYFGPGTRLTVT.

J is TRBJ1-1 and V is TRBV7-2, with 7 bases identical to TRBD1. Germline assignment: CDR1 SGHTA and CDR2 FQGNSA. This CDR3 is 15 amino acids long. V shed 5 bases and J 2 bases; nucleotides not matched to a gene: 8. Here the CDR3 reads CASSRRDRANTEAFF. The DNA of the CDR3 is TGTGCCAGCAGCCGCCGGGACAGAGCAAACACTGAAGCTTTCTTT.

The chain has TRBV6-5 and TRBJ1-2; D perhaps matches TRBD1 (6 bases). The V end lost 7 bases, the J end lost 8 bases, and 14 bases lay between the germline ends. The CDR3 runs 12 residues. The germline V gene has CDR1 MNHEY and CDR2 SVGAGI. CDR3 sequence: CASTRSGGGYTF. CDR3 DNA sequence: TGTGCCAGCACCAGGTCGGGGGGCGGCTACACCTTC.

J is TRBJ2-7 and V is TRBV7-9; TRBD2 might be the D (6 bases). The CDR3 spans 13 residues. Per the germline V gene, CDR1 is SEHNR and CDR2 is FQNEAQ (reference sequence). Trimming stripped 5 bases from V and 5 bases from J, with 13 bases between. This CDR3 reads CASSNFRENEQYF. The DNA for the CDR3 is TGTGCCAGCAGCAATTTCCGGGAGAACGAGCAGTACTTC.

V and J are TRBV5-1 and TRBJ2-5, with a tentative D call TRBD1 (5 bases). CDR3 size: 14 residues. V was pared by 1 base and J by 3 bases, with 10 bases between. CDR1 is SGHRS, CDR2 YFSETQ, per germline. CDR3 region: CASSLSRAEETQYF. In nucleotides, the CDR3 is TGCGCCAGCAGCTTGAGCAGGGCCGAAGAGACCCAGTACTTC.

This rearrangement joins TRBV4-3 to TRBJ2-3; D uncertain. Deletions cut 0 bases from V and 4 bases from J, with 5 bases between. The germline CDR1 and CDR2 sequences are LGHNA and YSLEER. The CDR3 length is 13 residues. CDR3 residues: CASSQDKADTQYF. CDR3 sequence (DNA): TGCGCCAGCAGCCAAGATAAGGCAGATACGCAGTATTTT.

The chain combines TRBV20-1 with TRBJ1-1, with TRBD1 as a possible D gene (5 bases). The CDR3 extends over 15 amino acids. In germline, CDR1 is DFQATT, CDR2 SNEGSKA (reference sequence). V was trimmed by 8 bases and J by 1 base, leaving 20 bases between them. This chain's CDR3 is CSTSSGNTWNTEAFF. The DNA for the CDR3 is TGCAGTACTTCCTCAGGGAATACATGGAACACTGAAGCTTTCTTT.

The V call is TRBV3-1, the J call TRBJ1-2; D uncertain. The CDR3 length is 13 residues. V gave up 0 bases and J gave up 7 bases, with 9 bases separating them. Germline assignment: CDR1 LGHDT and CDR2 YNNKEL (reference sequence). The CDR3, as DNA: TGTGCCAGCAGCCAAGAGGGCTTCGGTGGCTACACCTTC. It is translated as CASSQEGFGGYTF.

The chain is built from TRBV29-1 and TRBJ2-1, with D perhaps being TRBD1 or TRBD2 (6 bases each). This CDR3 has 13 amino acids. Looked up from germline, CDR1 is SQVTM and CDR2 is ANQGSEA. V lost 3 bases to trimming and J lost 7 bases, with 13 bases between them. CDR3: CSVEAGGMNEQFF. The CDR3, as DNA: TGCAGCGTTGAGGCCGGGGGCATGAATGAGCAGTTCTTC.

V usage is TRBV3-1 and J usage is TRBJ2-3; D is possibly TRBD1 (5 bases). The ends were cut back, 0 bases at V and 8 bases at J, with 15 bases in the middle. The CDR3 contains 15 residues. Germline-derived CDR1 and CDR2 are LGHDT and YNNKEL (reference sequence). This chain's CDR3 is CASSQDWASRVTQYF. In DNA, the CDR3 is TGTGCCAGCAGCCAAGATTGGGCTTCCAGGGTTACGCAGTATTTT.

The sample holds one count of this clonotype. Here the CDR3 reads CASRAGDGPYNEQFF. The CDR3 bases are TGTGCCAGCAGAGCGGGGGATGGACCCTACAATGAGCAGTTCTTC. This rearrangement joins TRBV25-1 to TRBJ2-1; 8 bases fit TRBD2. Germline V gene sequence: CDR1 MGHDK, CDR2 SYGVNS. The junction had 6 bases not matched to a gene; V was cut back by 6 bases and J by 2 bases. CDR3 length: 15 amino acids.

The V gene is TRBV6-5, the J gene TRBJ2-3; D remains unclear. The CDR3 is 12 residues long. Germline V gene data show CDR1 as MNHEY and CDR2 as SVGAGI. V was clipped by 8 bases and J by 4 bases, with 10 bases between them. This CDR3 reads CASGMESDTQYF. DNA for the CDR3: TGTGCCAGCGGTATGGAGTCAGATACGCAGTATTTT.

V gene TRBV2 combines with J gene TRBJ2-2; possible D gene TRBD1, 5 bases. Germline V gene data show CDR1 as SNHLY and CDR2 as FYNNEI. V was cut by 4 bases and J by 5 bases, with 14 bases left in between. This CDR3 is built from 15 residues. CDR3 sequence reads: CASSVITGGTGELFF. Here the CDR3 DNA reads TGTGCCAGCAGTGTGATAACAGGCGGTACCGGGGAGCTGTTTTTT. Drawing the rest from reference TRBV2 and TRBJ2-2, the complete variable domain is EPEVTQTPSHQVTQMGQEVILRCVPISNHLYFYWYRQILGQKVEFLVSFYNNEISEKSEIFDDQFSVERPDGSNFTLKIRSTKLEDSAMYFCASSVITGGTGELFFGEGSRLTVL.

The chain has TRBV24-1 and TRBJ2-5, with 9 bases matching TRBD1. The CDR3 is made up of 15 amino acids. The trim removed 4 bases at V and 5 bases at J, leaving 7 bases unmatched. Per germline, CDR1 KGHDR and CDR2 SFDVKD. The CDR3 DNA reads as TGTGCCACCAGTGACACCGGGACAGGGTGGGAGACCCAGTACTTC. It encodes CATSDTGTGWETQYF.

The gene calls are TRBV2 and TRBJ1-5; no firm D call. There are 15 residues in the CDR3. Germline CDR1 and CDR2: SNHLY and FYNNEI. The V gene lost 3 bases and the J gene lost 0 bases, with 9 bases spanning the gap. The CDR3, as DNA: TGTGCCAGCAGTGAGGGAGGGTATAGCAATCAGCCCCAGCATTTT. It yields the protein CASSEGGYSNQPQHF.

This chain uses TRBV4-2 with TRBJ2-1, with 10 nucleotides matching TRBD2. The CDR3 totals 15 residues. Germline V gene sequence: CDR1 LGHNA, CDR2 YNFKEQ. V gave up 1 base and J gave up 7 bases; unmatched junction bases: 4. Here the CDR3 DNA reads TGTGCCAGCAGCCAAGGGGCGGGACTAGCGAATGAGCAGTTCTTC. Translated, it gives CASSQGAGLANEQFF.

The chain is built from TRBV3-1 and TRBJ2-7; D is undetermined. Germline V gene data show CDR1 as LGHDT and CDR2 as YNNKEL (reference sequence). The CDR3 sequence is 16 residues long. Trimming cost V 2 bases and J 7 bases, with 21 bases left between them. CDR3 in amino acids: CASSQSAQMFGFEQYF. CDR3 in DNA: TGTGCCAGCAGCCAATCGGCACAGATGTTCGGCTTTGAGCAGTACTTC.

The chain recombines TRBV4-1 with TRBJ2-1; possible D gene TRBD2, 6 bases. Trimming took 1 base from V and 0 from J, leaving 13 bases between them. CDR3 length equals 17 residues. The germline gives CDR1 MGHRA, CDR2 YSYEKL. In DNA form, the CDR3 reads TGCGCCAGCAGCCAAGCGCGGGACGCCAGCTCCTACAATGAGCAGTTCTTC. Translation: CASSQARDASSYNEQFF.

This rearrangement joins TRBV5-4 to TRBJ2-3, with D maybe TRBD1 (6 bases). This CDR3 has 14 residues. Germline loops: CDR1 SGHNT, CDR2 YYREEE (reference sequence). V was trimmed by 1 base and J by 6 bases, leaving 12 bases between them. Here the CDR3 reads CASSLYYRADTQYF. The CDR3 DNA is TGTGCCAGCAGCTTGTATTACAGGGCGGATACGCAGTATTTT.

The chain has TRBV5-1 and TRBJ2-7; 10 nucleotides match TRBD2. Trimming at V came to 4 bases and at J to 3 bases, leaving 7 bases not matched to a gene. CDR1 and CDR2 from the germline V gene are SGHRS and YFSETQ. CDR3 length: 15 amino acids. The CDR3 reads CASSLTSGSGYEQYF. The CDR3 nucleotides read TGCGCCAGCAGCCTGACTAGCGGGTCGGGCTACGAGCAGTACTTC.

The chain joins TRBV30 to TRBJ1-2; D is possibly TRBD1 (6 bases). The CDR3 is made up of 12 amino acids. The germline V gene has CDR1 GTSNPN and CDR2 SVGIG (reference sequence). The V gene lost 2 bases and the J gene lost 6 bases, with 10 bases spanning the gap. CDR3 amino acids: CAWSSAGDGYTF. As DNA, the CDR3 is TGTGCCTGGAGTTCGGCAGGGGATGGCTACACCTTC.

The chain has TRBV30 and TRBJ1-2; perhaps TRBD1 as D (5 bases). Germline loops: CDR1 GTSNPN, CDR2 SVGIG (reference sequence). Trimming took 1 base from V and 8 from J, leaving 11 bases between them. This CDR3 is 12 amino acids long. This chain's CDR3 is CAWSGGDRGYTF. CDR3 in DNA: TGTGCCTGGAGTGGAGGGGATCGAGGCTACACCTTC.

This chain uses TRBV14 with TRBJ1-6; D not certain. V lost 5 bases, J lost 8 bases, and 10 bases lay in between. Germline CDR1 and CDR2: SGHDN and FVKESK. The CDR3 sequence is 13 residues long. The CDR3 spells CASSNRAYSPLHF. Written as DNA, the CDR3 is TGTGCCAGCAGCAACCGGGCATATTCACCCCTCCACTTT.

V usage is TRBV6-2 or TRBV6-3 and J usage is TRBJ2-5; possibly TRBD2 for D (6 bases). The germline gives CDR1 MNHEY, CDR2 SVGEGT. V lost 6 bases, J lost 4 bases, and 12 bases lay in between. The CDR3 is made up of 13 amino acids. In DNA, the CDR3 is TGTGCCAGCAGCGCCGGCGGGACAGAGACCCAGTACTTC. Translated, it gives CASSAGGTETQYF.

The chain uses TRBV12-3 or TRBV12-4 and TRBJ1-2; a possible D gene is TRBD1 (5 bases). The CDR3 contains 15 residues. V was trimmed by 4 bases and J by 4 bases, leaving 16 bases between them. The CDR3 region is CASSSRQSRGYGYTF. The CDR3 DNA sequence: TGTGCCAGCAGTTCACGACAGAGCCGGGGCTATGGCTACACCTTC.

This chain joins TRBV30 and TRBJ2-5, with D hard to call. This CDR3 is 13 amino acids long. The germline gives CDR1 GTSNPN, CDR2 SVGIG (reference sequence). V was pared by 5 bases and J by 2 bases, with 12 bases between. Here the CDR3 DNA reads TGTGCCTGGGACCCTCAGGTGCAAGAGACCCAGTACTTC. It encodes CAWDPQVQETQYF.

The gene calls are TRBV7-9 and TRBJ1-3, with no clear D. Trimming left V 1 base short and J 6 bases short, with 4 bases between. CDR1 SEHNR and CDR2 FQNEAQ come from the germline V gene (reference sequence). This CDR3 has 12 amino acids. CDR3 loop: CASSLEENTIYF. The CDR3 nucleotides read TGTGCCAGCAGCTTAGAAGAAAACACCATATATTTT.

The chain is built from TRBV14 and TRBJ2-7; 7 nucleotides align to TRBD1. CDR3 length equals 14 residues. Trimming cost V 3 bases and J 4 bases; bases outside gene matches: 6. Germline CDR1 reads SGHDN; CDR2 reads FVKESK. CDR3 sequence: CASSQRTGYYEQYF. In DNA, the CDR3 is TGTGCCAGCAGCCAGAGGACAGGTTATTACGAGCAGTACTTC.